These 4 T cell receptor beta chains originate from one sample sequenced in a study of shared clonotypes between healthy human individuals. The protocol was immunoSEQ multiplex PCR, while the TCRdb copy is restricted to in-frame clones and leaves out a portion. The sample consists of 2 million to 3 million clones, over 85% of them appearing once. The sample comprised naive CD4+ T cells from PBMCs. Subset of the sample: CD45RA+ positively selected. These receptors came from a man between 18 and 29 years old in good health. Some clones in this sample may be carry-over from other donors' samples.

This chain joins TRBV28 and TRBJ2-3; possible D gene TRBD2, 5 bases. This CDR3 has 15 amino acids. Trimming stripped 8 bases from V and 4 bases from J, with 19 bases between. Germline V gene data show CDR1 as MDHEN and CDR2 as SYDVKM. CDR3 region: CASGSLAKMADTQYF. The CDR3 nucleotides read TGTGCCAGCGGATCCCTAGCCAAGATGGCAGATACGCAGTATTTT.

CDR3 sequence: CACRTSGPYNEQFF. Written as DNA, the CDR3 is TGTGCCTGCAGGACTAGCGGACCATACAATGAGCAGTTCTTC. This chain joins TRBV30 and TRBJ2-1; TRBD2 aligns across 10 bases. V dropped 6 bases and J dropped 4; count of bases not matched to a gene: 6. This CDR3 is built from 14 residues. Germline CDR1 and CDR2: GTSNPN and SVGIG (reference sequence).

This clone was seen a single time. This chain connects TRBV5-1 to TRBJ2-2; D is undetermined. Germline lookup yields CDR1 SGHRS and CDR2 YFSETQ. This CDR3 has 14 amino acids. V lost 7 bases and J lost 2, with 12 bases in between. CDR3 residues: CASAYMGNTGELFF. The CDR3 region has the DNA TGCGCCAGCGCGTATATGGGAAACACCGGGGAGCTGTTTTTT.

The chain combines TRBV5-1 with TRBJ1-2, with 7 bases matching TRBD1. CDR3 length: 15 residues. Trimming took 4 bases from V and 1 from J; bases not matched to a gene: 7. Germline-derived CDR1 and CDR2 are SGHRS and YFSETQ. The CDR3 protein is CASSRNRDSNYGYTF. The CDR3 coding sequence is TGCGCCAGCAGCAGAAACCGGGACAGTAACTATGGCTACACCTTC.